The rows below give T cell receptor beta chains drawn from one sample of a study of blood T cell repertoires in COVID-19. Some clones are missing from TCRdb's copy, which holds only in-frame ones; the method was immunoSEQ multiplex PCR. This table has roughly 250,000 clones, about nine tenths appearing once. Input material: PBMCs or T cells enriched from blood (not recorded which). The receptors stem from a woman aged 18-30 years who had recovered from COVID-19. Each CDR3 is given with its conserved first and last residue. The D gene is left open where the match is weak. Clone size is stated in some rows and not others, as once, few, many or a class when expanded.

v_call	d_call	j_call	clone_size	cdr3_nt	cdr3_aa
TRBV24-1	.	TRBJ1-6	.	TGTGCCACCAGTGATCCTGGGAGTTCCAATTCACCCCTCCACTTT	CATSDPGSSNSPLHF
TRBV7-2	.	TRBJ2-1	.	TGTGCCAGCAGCTTAGATCGTAGGGCTAGCGAGCAGTTCTTC	CASSLDRRASEQFF
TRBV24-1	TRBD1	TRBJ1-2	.	TGTGCCACCAGTGATCGAGACAGGGAGTATGGCTACACCTTC	CATSDRDREYGYTF
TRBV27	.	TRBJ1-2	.	TGTGCCAGCAGTTTAGAGGCAGCACCTTCTAACTATGGCTACACCTTC	CASSLEAAPSNYGYTF
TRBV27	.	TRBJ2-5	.	TGTGCCAGCAGTGACACAGAGGGCGGAGAGACCCAGTACTTC	CASSDTEGGETQYF
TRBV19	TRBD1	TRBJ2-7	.	TGTGCCAGCCACCCCGCGGACAGGGGTTACGAGCAGTACTTC	CASHPADRGYEQYF
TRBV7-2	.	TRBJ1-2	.	TGTGCCAGCAGCTTAGGCCAGGGGAGGGACTATGGCTACACCTTC	CASSLGQGRDYGYTF
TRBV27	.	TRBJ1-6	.	TGTGCCAGCAGCCGCGGACATCGGGGGAATTCACCCCTCCACTTT	CASSRGHRGNSPLHF
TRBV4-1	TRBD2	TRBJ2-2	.	TGCGCCAGCAGCCAAGGGACTAGGAACACCGGGGAGCTGTTTTTT	CASSQGTRNTGELFF
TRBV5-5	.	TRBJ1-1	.	TGTGCCAGCAGCTTGGCCCCAGGTTCAAACACTGAAGCTTTCTTT	CASSLAPGSNTEAFF
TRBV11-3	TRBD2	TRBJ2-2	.	TGTGCCAGCAGCTTAAGAACTAGCGGGACCCTCCGGGGGGGCACCGGGGAGCTGTTTTTT	CASSLRTSGTLRGGTGELFF
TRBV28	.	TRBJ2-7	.	TGTGCCAGCAGTTTAGGGGGCGGTTACGAGCAGTACTTC	CASSLGGGYEQYF
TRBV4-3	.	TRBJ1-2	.	TGCGCCAGCAGCCAAGATGGAAGGGGGGGGAACTATGGCTACACCTTC	CASSQDGRGGNYGYTF
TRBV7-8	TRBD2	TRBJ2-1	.	TGTGCCAGCAGCTTTCTTGCGGGAGCAGGCAATGAGCAGTTCTTC	CASSFLAGAGNEQFF
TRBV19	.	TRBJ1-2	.	TGTGCCAGTAGCTCACGAGGGCAGACCAAAGACTATGGCTACACCTTC	CASSSRGQTKDYGYTF
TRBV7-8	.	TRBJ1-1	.	TGTGCCAGCAGCTCCACGGTCCGTACTGAAGCTTTCTTT	CASSSTVRTEAFF
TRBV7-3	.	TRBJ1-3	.	TGTGCCAGCAGCCCCATACTAGAGGCCCCACATTCTGGAAACACCATATATTTT	CASSPILEAPHSGNTIYF
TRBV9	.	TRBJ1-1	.	TGTGCCAGCAGCGCGAATCAGGGAAACACTGAAGCTTTCTTT	CASSANQGNTEAFF
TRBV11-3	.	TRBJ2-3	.	TGTGCCAGCAGCTACTCAGATACGCAGTATTTT	CASSYSDTQYF
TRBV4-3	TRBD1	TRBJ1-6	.	TGCGCCAGCAGCCGGGGACAGGGGGATTCACCCCTCCACTTT	CASSRGQGDSPLHF
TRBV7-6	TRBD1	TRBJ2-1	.	TGTGCCAGCAGCGCGGACAGGGGCGAGCAGTTCTTC	CASSADRGEQFF
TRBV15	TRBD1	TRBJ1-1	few	TGTGCCACCAGCCGCAACAGGGGAGGCACTGAAGCTTTCTTT	CATSRNRGGTEAFF
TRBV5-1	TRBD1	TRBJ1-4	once	TGCGCCAGCAGCTTGGTGGGACAGATTAATGAAAAACTGTTTTTT	CASSLVGQINEKLFF
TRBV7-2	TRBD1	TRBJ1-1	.	TGTGCCAGCAGCCGGGACAGGGGATCCACTGAAGCTTTCTTT	CASSRDRGSTEAFF
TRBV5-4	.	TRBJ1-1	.	TGTGCCAGCAGCGTTGGGAGGAGGGGAACTGAAGCTTTCTTT	CASSVGRRGTEAFF
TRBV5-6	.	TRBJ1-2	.	TGTGCCAGCAGTTGGCGGCCAGGGGCTAACTATGGCTACACCTTC	CASSWRPGANYGYTF
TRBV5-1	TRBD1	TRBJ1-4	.	TGCGCCAGCAGCAGCGGGACAGGGGGTGAAAAACTGTTTTTT	CASSSGTGGEKLFF
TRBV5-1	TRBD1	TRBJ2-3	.	TGCGCCAGCGGCCGACAGGGATCACCAGATACGCAGTATTTT	CASGRQGSPDTQYF
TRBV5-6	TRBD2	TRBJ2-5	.	TGTGCCAGCAGCCCCGTGGGGGGGAGCCAAGAGACCCAGTACTTC	CASSPVGGSQETQYF
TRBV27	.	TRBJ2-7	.	TGTGCCAGCACTCCAACCCACGGGGGGCTGCGGGAGCAGTACTTC	CASTPTHGGLREQYF
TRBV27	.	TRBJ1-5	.	TGTGCCAGCAGCGGGGGGGGACAGCCCCAGCATTTT	CASSGGGQPQHF
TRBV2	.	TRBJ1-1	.	TGTGCCAGCAGCGGATTGACACCGAACACTGAAGCTTTCTTT	CASSGLTPNTEAFF
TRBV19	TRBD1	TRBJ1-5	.	TGTGCCAGTACGGACAGGGGGCGCCCCGTTCAGCCCCAGCATTTT	CASTDRGRPVQPQHF
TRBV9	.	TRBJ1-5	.	TGTGCCAGCAGTGAGGGACCAGGGGCCCATCAGCCCCAGCATTTT	CASSEGPGAHQPQHF